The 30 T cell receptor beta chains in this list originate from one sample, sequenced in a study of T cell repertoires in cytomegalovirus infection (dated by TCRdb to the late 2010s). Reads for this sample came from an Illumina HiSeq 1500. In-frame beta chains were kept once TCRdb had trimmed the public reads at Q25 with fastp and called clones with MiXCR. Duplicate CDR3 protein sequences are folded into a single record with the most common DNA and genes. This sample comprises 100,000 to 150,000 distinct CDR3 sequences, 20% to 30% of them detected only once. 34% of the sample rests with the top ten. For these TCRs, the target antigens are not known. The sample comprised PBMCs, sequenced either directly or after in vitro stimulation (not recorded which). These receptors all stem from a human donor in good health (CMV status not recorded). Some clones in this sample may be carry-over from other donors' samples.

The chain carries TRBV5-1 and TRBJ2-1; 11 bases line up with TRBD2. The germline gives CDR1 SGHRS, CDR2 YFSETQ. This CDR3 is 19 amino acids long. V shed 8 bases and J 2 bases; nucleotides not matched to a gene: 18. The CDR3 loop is CASNSGLAGWAGTYNEQFF. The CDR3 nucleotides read TGCGCCAGTAATAGCGGACTAGCGGGTTGGGCCGGGACCTACAATGAGCAGTTCTTC. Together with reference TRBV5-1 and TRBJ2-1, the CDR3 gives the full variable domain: KAGVTQTPRYLIKTRGQQVTLSCSPISGHRSVSWYQQTPGQGLQFLFEYFSETQRNKGNFPGRFSGRQFSNSRSEMNVSTLELGDSALYLCASNSGLAGWAGTYNEQFFGPGTRLTVL.

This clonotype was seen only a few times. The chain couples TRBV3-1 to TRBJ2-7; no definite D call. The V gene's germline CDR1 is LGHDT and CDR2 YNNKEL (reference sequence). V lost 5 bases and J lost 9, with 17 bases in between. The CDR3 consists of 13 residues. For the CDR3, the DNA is TGTGCCAGCAGCTACGGAACTACATCTGGGCAGTACTTC. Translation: CASSYGTTSGQYF.

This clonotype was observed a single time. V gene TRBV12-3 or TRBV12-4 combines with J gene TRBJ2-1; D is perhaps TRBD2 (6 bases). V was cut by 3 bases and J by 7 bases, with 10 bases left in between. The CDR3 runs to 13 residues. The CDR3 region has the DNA TGTGCCAGCAGTTTCTCCCGGGGGAATGAGCAGTTCTTC. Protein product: CASSFSRGNEQFF.

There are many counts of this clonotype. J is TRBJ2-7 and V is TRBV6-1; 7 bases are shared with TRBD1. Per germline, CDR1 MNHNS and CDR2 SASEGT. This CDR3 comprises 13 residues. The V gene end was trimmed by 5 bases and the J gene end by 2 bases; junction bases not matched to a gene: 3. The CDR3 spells CASSRQGPYEQYF. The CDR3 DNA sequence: TGTGCCAGCAGTCGACAGGGACCCTACGAGCAGTACTTC.

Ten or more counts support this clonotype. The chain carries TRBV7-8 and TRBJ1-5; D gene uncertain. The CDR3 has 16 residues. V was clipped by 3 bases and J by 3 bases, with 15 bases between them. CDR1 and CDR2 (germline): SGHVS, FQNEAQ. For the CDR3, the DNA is TGTGCCAGCAGCTTGATTTCTGGTTCGAACAATCAGCCCCAGCATTTT. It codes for CASSLISGSNNQPQHF.

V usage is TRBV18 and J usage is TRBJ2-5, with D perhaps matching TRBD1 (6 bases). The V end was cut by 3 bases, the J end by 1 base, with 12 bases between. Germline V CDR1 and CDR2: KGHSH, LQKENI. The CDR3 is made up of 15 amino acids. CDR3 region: CASSPRQAFQETQYF. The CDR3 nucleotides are TGTGCCAGCTCACCTCGACAGGCGTTCCAAGAGACCCAGTACTTC. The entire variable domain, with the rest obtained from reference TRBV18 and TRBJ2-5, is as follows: NAGVMQNPRHLVRRRGQEARLRCSPMKGHSHVYWYRQLPEEGLKFMVYLQKENIIDESGMPKERFSAEFPKEGPSILRIQQVVRGDSAAYFCASSPRQAFQETQYFGPGTRLLVL.

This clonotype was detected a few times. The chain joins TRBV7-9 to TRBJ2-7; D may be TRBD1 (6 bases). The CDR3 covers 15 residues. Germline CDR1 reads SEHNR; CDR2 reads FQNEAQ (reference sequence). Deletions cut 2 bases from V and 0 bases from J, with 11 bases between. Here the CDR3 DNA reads TGTGCCAGCAGCTTATCTACAGGGAGCTCCTACGAGCAGTACTTC. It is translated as CASSLSTGSSYEQYF.

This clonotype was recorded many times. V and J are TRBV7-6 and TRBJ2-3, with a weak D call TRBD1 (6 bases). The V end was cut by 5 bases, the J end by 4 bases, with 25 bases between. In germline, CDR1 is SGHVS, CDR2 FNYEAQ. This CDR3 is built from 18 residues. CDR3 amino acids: CASSQTDTGLGHADTQYF. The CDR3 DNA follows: TGTGCCAGCAGCCAGACGGATACGGGTTTGGGACACGCAGATACGCAGTATTTT.

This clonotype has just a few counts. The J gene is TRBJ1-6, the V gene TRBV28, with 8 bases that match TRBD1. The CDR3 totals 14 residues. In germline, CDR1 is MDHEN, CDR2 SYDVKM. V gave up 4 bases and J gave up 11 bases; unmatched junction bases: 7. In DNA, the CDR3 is TGTGCCAGCAGTTCGACAGGGGTGGGTCCACCCCTCCACTTT. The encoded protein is CASSSTGVGPPLHF.

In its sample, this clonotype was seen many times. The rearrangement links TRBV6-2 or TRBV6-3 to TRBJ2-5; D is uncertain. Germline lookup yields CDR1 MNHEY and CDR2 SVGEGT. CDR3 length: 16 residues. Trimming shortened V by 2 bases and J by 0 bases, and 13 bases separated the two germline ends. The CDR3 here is CASSYGQAWYQETQYF. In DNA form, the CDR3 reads TGTGCCAGCAGTTACGGGCAGGCTTGGTACCAAGAGACCCAGTACTTC.

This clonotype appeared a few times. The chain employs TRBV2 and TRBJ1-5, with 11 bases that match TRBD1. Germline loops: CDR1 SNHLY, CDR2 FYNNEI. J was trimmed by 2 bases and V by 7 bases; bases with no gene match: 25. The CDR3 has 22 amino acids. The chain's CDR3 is CASNYDSLPGQGGGTGNQPQHF. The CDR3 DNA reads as TGTGCCAGCAACTACGATTCACTACCGGGACAGGGGGGAGGTACTGGCAATCAGCCCCAGCATTTT. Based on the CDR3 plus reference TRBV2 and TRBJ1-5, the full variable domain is EPEVTQTPSHQVTQMGQEVILRCVPISNHLYFYWYRQILGQKVEFLVSFYNNEISEKSEIFDDQFSVERPDGSNFTLKIRSTKLEDSAMYFCASNYDSLPGQGGGTGNQPQHFGDGTRLSIL.

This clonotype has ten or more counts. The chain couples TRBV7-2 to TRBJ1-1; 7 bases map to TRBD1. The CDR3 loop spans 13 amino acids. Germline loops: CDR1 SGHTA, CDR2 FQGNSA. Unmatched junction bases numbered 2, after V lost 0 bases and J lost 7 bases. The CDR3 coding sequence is TGTGCCAGCAGCTTAGCGGGACAGTATGAAGCTTTCTTT. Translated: CASSLAGQYEAFF.

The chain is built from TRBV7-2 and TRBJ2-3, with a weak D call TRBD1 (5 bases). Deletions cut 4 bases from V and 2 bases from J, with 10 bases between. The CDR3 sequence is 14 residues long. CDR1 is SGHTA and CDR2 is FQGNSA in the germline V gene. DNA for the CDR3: TGTGCCAGCAGCTATCAGGGAAACACAGATACGCAGTATTTT. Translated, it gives CASSYQGNTDTQYF. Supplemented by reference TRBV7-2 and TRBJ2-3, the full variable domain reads GAGVSQSPSNKVTEKGKDVELRCDPISGHTALYWYRQSLGQGLEFLIYFQGNSAPDKSGLPSDRFSAERTGGSVSTLTIQRTQQEDSAVYLCASSYQGNTDTQYFGPGTRLTVL.

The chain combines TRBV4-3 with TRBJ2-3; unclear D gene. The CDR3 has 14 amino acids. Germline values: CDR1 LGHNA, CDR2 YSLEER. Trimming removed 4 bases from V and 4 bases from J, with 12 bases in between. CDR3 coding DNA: TGCGCCAGCAGCCCGAAGAGGCTTGCAGATACGCAGTATTTT. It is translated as CASSPKRLADTQYF.

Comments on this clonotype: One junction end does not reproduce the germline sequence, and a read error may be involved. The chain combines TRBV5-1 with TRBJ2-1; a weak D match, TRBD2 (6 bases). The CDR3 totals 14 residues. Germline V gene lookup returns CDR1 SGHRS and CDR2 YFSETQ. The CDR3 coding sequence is TGCGCCAGCGGCTTCTCGGGGGATTACAATGAGCAGTTCTTC. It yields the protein CASGFSGDYNEQFF.

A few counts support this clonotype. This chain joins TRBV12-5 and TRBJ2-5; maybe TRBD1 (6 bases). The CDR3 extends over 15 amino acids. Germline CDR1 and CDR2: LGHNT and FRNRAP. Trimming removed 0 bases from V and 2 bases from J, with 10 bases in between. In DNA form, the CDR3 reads TGTGCTAGTGGTTTGGTACAGGGTAGACAAGAGACCCAGTACTTC. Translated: CASGLVQGRQETQYF.

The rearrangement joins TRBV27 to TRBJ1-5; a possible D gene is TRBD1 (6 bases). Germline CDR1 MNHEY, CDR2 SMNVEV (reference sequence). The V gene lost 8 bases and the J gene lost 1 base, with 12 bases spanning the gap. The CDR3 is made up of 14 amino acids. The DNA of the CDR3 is TGTGCCAGCCGACAGGTGGGAAGCAATCAGCCCCAGCATTTT. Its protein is CASRQVGSNQPQHF.

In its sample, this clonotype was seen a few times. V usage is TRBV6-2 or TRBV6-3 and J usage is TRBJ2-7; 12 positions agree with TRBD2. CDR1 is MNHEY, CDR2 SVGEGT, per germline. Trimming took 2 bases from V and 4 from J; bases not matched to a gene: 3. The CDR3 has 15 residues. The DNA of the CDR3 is TGTGCCAGCAGTTACCGTCTAGCGGGAGGGTACGAGCAGTACGTC. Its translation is CASSYRLAGGYEQYV.

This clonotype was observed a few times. The CDR3 loop reads CASRTRREQETQYF. Here the CDR3 DNA reads TGTGCCAGCAGGACCCGGCGGGAGCAAGAGACCCAGTACTTC. The rearrangement joins TRBV6-6 to TRBJ2-5, with TRBD2 matching 7 bases. Trimming removed 6 bases from V and 2 bases from J; junction bases left unmatched: 6. The CDR3 totals 14 residues. Germline lookup yields CDR1 MNHNY and CDR2 SVGAGI (reference sequence).

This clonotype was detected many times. The CDR3 DNA reads TGTGCCAGCAGCTTATTGCATAGCGGCCTTAATGAGCAGTTCTTC. Its translation is CASSLLHSGLNEQFF. This rearrangement joins TRBV7-2 to TRBJ2-1, with a weak D call TRBD2 (6 bases). The germline CDR1 and CDR2 sequences are SGHTA and FQGNSA. The length of the CDR3 is 15 residues. Trimming took 2 bases from V and 7 from J, leaving 15 bases between them. Supplemented by reference TRBV7-2 and TRBJ2-1, the full variable domain reads GAGVSQSPSNKVTEKGKDVELRCDPISGHTALYWYRQSLGQGLEFLIYFQGNSAPDKSGLPSDRFSAERTGGSVSTLTIQRTQQEDSAVYLCASSLLHSGLNEQFFGPGTRLTVL.

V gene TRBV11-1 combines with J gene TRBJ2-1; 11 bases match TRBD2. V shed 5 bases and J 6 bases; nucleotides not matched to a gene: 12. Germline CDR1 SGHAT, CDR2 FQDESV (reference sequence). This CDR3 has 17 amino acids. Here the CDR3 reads CASSHPVGLAGSNEQFF. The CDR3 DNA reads TGTGCCAGCAGCCACCCCGTCGGACTAGCGGGTAGCAATGAGCAGTTCTTC.

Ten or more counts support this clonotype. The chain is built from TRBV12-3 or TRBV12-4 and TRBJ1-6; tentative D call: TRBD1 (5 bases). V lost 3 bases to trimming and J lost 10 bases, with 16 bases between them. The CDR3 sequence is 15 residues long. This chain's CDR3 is CASSLGPGARSPLHF. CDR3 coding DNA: TGTGCCAGCAGTTTGGGACCGGGAGCACGATCACCCCTCCACTTT.

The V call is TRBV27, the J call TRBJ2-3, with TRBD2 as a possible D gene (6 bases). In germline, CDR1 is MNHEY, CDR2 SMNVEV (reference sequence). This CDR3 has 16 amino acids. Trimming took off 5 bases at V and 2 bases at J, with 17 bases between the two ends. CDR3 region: CASSPAGYPITDTQYF. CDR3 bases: TGTGCCAGCAGTCCCGCGGGATACCCGATCACAGATACGCAGTATTTT.

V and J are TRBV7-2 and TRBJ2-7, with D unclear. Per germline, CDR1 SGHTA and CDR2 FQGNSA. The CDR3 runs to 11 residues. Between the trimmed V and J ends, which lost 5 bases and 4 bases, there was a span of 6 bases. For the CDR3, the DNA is TGTGCCAGCAGCGATCTTTACGAGCAGTACTTC. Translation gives CASSDLYEQYF.

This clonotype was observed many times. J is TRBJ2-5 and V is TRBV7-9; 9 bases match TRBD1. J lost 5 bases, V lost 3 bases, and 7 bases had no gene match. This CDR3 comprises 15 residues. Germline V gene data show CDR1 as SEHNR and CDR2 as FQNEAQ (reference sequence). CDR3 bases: TGTGCCAGCAGCTTTCCGGGACAGGGTTCCGAGACCCAGTACTTC. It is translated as CASSFPGQGSETQYF.

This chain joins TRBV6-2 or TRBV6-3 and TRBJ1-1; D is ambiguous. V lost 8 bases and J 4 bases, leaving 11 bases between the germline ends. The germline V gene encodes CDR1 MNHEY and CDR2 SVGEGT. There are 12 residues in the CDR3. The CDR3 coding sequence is TGTGCCAGCCTCGACTGGGGCACTGAAGCTTTCTTT. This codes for CASLDWGTEAFF.

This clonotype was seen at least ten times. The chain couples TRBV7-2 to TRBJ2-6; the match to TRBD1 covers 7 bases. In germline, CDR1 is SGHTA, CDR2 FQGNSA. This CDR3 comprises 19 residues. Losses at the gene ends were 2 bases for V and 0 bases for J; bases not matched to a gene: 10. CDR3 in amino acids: CASSLFAGQELSGANVLTF. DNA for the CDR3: TGTGCCAGCAGCTTATTCGCAGGACAGGAGCTCTCTGGGGCCAACGTCCTGACTTTC. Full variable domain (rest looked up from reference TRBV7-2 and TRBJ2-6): GAGVSQSPSNKVTEKGKDVELRCDPISGHTALYWYRQSLGQGLEFLIYFQGNSAPDKSGLPSDRFSAERTGGSVSTLTIQRTQQEDSAVYLCASSLFAGQELSGANVLTFGAGSRLTVL.

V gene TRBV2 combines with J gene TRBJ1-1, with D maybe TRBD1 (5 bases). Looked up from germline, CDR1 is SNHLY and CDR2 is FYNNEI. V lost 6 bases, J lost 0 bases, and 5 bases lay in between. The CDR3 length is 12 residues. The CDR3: CASRDMNTEAFF. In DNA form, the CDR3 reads TGTGCCAGCAGGGACATGAACACTGAAGCTTTCTTT. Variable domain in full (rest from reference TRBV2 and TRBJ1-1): EPEVTQTPSHQVTQMGQEVILRCVPISNHLYFYWYRQILGQKVEFLVSFYNNEISEKSEIFDDQFSVERPDGSNFTLKIRSTKLEDSAMYFCASRDMNTEAFFGQGTRLTVV.

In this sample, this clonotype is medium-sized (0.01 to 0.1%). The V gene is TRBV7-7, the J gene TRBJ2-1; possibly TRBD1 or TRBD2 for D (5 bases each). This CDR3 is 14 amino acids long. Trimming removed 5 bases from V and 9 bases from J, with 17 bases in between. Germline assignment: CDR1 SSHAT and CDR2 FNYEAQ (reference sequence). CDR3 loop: CASSPRDRWGEQFF. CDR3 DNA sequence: TGTGCCAGCAGCCCCAGGGACCGCTGGGGTGAGCAGTTCTTC.

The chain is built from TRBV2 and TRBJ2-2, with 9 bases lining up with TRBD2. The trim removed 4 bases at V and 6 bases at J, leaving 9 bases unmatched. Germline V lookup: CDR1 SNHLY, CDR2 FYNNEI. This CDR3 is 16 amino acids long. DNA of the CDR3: TGTGCCAGCAGTGCTGGGCTAGCGGGATTCGCCGGGGAGCTGTTTTTT. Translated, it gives CASSAGLAGFAGELFF.